This T cell receptor (beta chain) was retrieved from a study of blood T cell repertoires in COVID-19. The germline gives CDR1 SEHNR, CDR2 FQNEAQ (reference sequence). V was pared by 1 base and J by 7 bases, with 7 bases between. The CDR3 runs to 13 residues. In the study's own analysis: Amplification from reference gene primers served as the basis for estimated nucleated cell counts. Method: immunoSEQ multiplex PCR; TCRdb's copy keeps in-frame clones and lacks some. The D gene and trimming were derived from the DNA, and the V and J assignments and clone size from that table. The sample has 84,000 or so clones; about 80% are singletons.

The sequencing sample was made of peripheral blood. This receptor was obtained from a woman between 35 and 50 years old with active or convalescent COVID-19. This sequence joins TRBV7-9 and TRBJ1-4; D is undetermined. The CDR3 spells CASSLGRGEKLFF. The CDR3 nucleotides read TGTGCCAGCAGCTTAGGACGGGGTGAAAAACTGTTTTTT. The entire variable domain, with the rest obtained from reference TRBV7-9 and TRBJ1-4, is as follows: DTGVSQNPRHKITKRGQNVTFRCDPISEHNRLYWYRQTLGQGPEFLTYFQNEAQLEKSRLLSDRFSAERPKGSFSTLEIQRTEQGDSAMYLCASSLGRGEKLFFGSGTQLSVL.